The present entry profiles one T cell receptor beta chain with its context. What it binds is unknown. Germline loops: CDR1 MDHEN, CDR2 SYDVKM. The CDR3 spans 13 residues. TRB cDNA libraries were made by UMI-labeled 5' RACE. From its re-call of the 5' RACE reads, TCRdb lists each CDR3 protein once, without DNA. The repertoire table contains some 99,000 distinct CDR3 sequences. This sample was included in a study of CXCR3-negative and CXCR3-positive naive CD8 T cells. Study-level results: CXCR3-positive naive cells had more hydrophobic TRB CDR3s than CXCR3-negative naive cells.

The TCR was taken from a human donor in good health. Some clones in this sample may be carry-over from other donors' samples. The rearrangement joins TRBV28 to TRBJ2-1. The sample taken for sequencing was naive CXCR3+ CD8+ T cells from blood. Subset specified: CD45RO-CCR7+CD27+CD95- naive CD8+ T cells expressing CXCR3 (TNR3+). CDR3 in amino acids: CASSLVKNNEQFF.